This paragraph reports one T cell receptor beta chain. This entry belongs to a study of brain T cells in children with intractable seizures. Only in-frame clones appear in the TCRdb table, and some are missing; sequencing was by immunoSEQ multiplex PCR. In the table there are around 80,000 clones, around nine tenths of which are singletons. The ends lost 5 bases at V and 3 bases at J; junction bases unmatched: 8. CDR1 SNHLY and CDR2 FYNNEI come from the germline V gene. The CDR3 runs to 16 residues. The sequenced cases were selected for having the highest brain T cell transcript signatures. Sequenced here: peripheral blood, sampled at surgery. This TCR was sampled from a girl aged 2 to 10 with Rasmussen encephalitis and intractable seizures. The V gene is TRBV2, the J gene TRBJ2-2; 8 nucleotides line up with TRBD1. This CDR3 reads CASSPRTGLDTGELFF. CDR3 nucleotide sequence: TGTGCCAGCAGTCCAAGGACAGGGCTGGACACCGGGGAGCTGTTTTTT.